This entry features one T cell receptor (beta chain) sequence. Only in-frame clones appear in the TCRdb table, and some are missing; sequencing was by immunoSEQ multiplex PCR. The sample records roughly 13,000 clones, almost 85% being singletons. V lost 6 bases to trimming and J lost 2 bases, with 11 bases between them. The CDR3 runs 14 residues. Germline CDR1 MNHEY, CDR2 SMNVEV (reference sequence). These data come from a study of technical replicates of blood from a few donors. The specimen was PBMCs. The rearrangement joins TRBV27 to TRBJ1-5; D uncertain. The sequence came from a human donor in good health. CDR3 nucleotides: TGTGCCAGCAGCTCTTCAGTACGCAATCAGCCCCAGCATTTT. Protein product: CASSSSVRNQPQHF.